This record covers a single TCR beta chain. What it binds is unknown. CD45RO-negative CD8 cells positively selected for CCR7 made up the naive population, which excluded terminally differentiated effector memory CD45RA+ cells. The protocol was immunoSEQ multiplex PCR, while the TCRdb copy is restricted to in-frame clones and leaves out a portion. The sample lists 2 million to 2.5 million clones, just under 95% occurring once. This sample was included in a study of shared clonotypes between healthy human individuals. Broader study findings: Non-shared clonotypes had lower generation probabilities than clonotypes shared by all four sorted-subset donors.

This CDR3 spans 13 amino acids. V lost 2 bases and J lost 1, with 5 bases in between. From germline, CDR1 is ENHRY and CDR2 SYGVKD. The sample comprised naive CD8+ T cells sorted from blood. This sequence was found in a man aged 18-30 years in good health. The chain employs TRBV10-3 and TRBJ1-1; D ambiguous. The CDR3 DNA sequence: TGTGCCATCAGTGAGGGGGAGAACACTGAAGCTTTCTTT. Translated: CAISEGENTEAFF.